This entry is about one T cell receptor (beta chain). Which antigen it targets is not known. Nothing much larger sits one base from this clone, and base qualities are not available. V and J are trimmed by 3 bases and 0 bases, and the gene matches miss 4 bases of the junction. Looking up the germline V gene yields CDR1 KGHDR and CDR2 SFDVKD. The CDR3 sequence holds 15 residues, the cysteine and phenylalanine included. Only the CDR3 part of the read is kept: 45 bases, read in frame from the first base. The data derive from a study of blood T cell repertoires in COVID-19 (dated by TCRdb to about 2020). About the full investigation: Collaborator samples came from the United States, Italy and Spain and covered acute and convalescent phases of COVID-19. The material from the prospective study consisted of cDNA or gDNA derived from T cells, B-cell-depleted T cells, or PBMCs. Subjects who had been exposed to COVID-19, were actively infected with it, or had recovered from it provided the deeply sampled blood TCRbeta repertoires that made up the dataset. The repertoires were released in a freely available public database meant as a resource for research on the immune response to SARS-CoV-2. Samples came from the ongoing ImmuneRACE study (first 160 participants) plus 1,254 subjects from 6 global collaborators. Nearly every sample came with metadata listing a de-identified subject ID, COVID-19 status, age in years and sex. Where available, HLA class I and class II types were taken from metadata supplied by the sample provider and were not determined by assay-based typing.

The full study reports these points: Clinical and demographic metadata were provided uncurated, with the amount varying by source and participant.

TCRbeta CDR3 regions were amplified from genomic DNA using the immunoSEQ Assay, a bias-controlled multiplex PCR. The authors' analysis ran thus. Nucleated cell counts per sample were estimated from amplification of reference gene primers within the assay. To quantify the absolute abundance of each unique TCRbeta CDR3 rearrangement, sequence reads were collapsed and filtered. For each sample, productive Simpson clonality was calculated by taking the square root of Simpson's diversity index across productive rearrangements. In TCRdb, the immuneACCESS table is reduced to in-frame sequences with V and J assigned. These tables do not hold every clone; where another copy was compared, an unresolved V gene accounts for under half, and the others remain unexplained. Clone size and the V and J calls come from that table; the DNA yielded D and trimming. Here the sample has approximately 120,000 clones; approximately 80% occur a single time. The ten largest make up roughly 10% of the sample.

Whole blood was collected in K2EDTA tubes by collaborating institutions according to the institutions' own protocols. For TCRbeta analysis, collaborators shipped samples in one of three forms: frozen whole blood, isolated PBMCs, or DNA extracted from either of those sample types. The specimen was peripheral blood. The TCR comes from a human donor in a cohort sampled during active COVID-19. Recombination connected TRBV24-1 to TRBJ2-7; 7 junctional bases match TRBD1. The DNA sequence is as follows: TGTGCCACCAGTGATCGTCGACAGGGCTCCTACGAGCAGTACTTC. It specifies CATSDRRQGSYEQYF.